This T cell receptor beta chain was sequenced for a study of blood T cell repertoires in COVID-19. Whole-study context: Collection of acute and convalescent COVID-19 samples took place in the United States, Italy and Spain.

There are 15 residues in the CDR3. Germline CDR1 reads MDHEN; CDR2 reads SYDVKM. V gave up 2 bases and J gave up 0 bases, with 7 bases separating them. In the original processing: From reference gene primer amplification, estimates of nucleated cell counts were derived. The protocol was immunoSEQ multiplex PCR, while the TCRdb copy is restricted to in-frame clones and leaves out a portion. V and J calls and clone size are copied from that table; D and trimming were computed from the DNA. The table includes about 250,000 clones, just over 85% detected once. The origin of this receptor is a man older than 75 with acute or convalescent COVID-19. This chain links TRBV28 with TRBJ1-4; no reliable D call. Source material: peripheral blood. The CDR3 DNA reads as TGTGCCAGCAGTTTAGGCGGCACAACTAATGAAAAACTGTTTTTT. Translation: CASSLGGTTNEKLFF.